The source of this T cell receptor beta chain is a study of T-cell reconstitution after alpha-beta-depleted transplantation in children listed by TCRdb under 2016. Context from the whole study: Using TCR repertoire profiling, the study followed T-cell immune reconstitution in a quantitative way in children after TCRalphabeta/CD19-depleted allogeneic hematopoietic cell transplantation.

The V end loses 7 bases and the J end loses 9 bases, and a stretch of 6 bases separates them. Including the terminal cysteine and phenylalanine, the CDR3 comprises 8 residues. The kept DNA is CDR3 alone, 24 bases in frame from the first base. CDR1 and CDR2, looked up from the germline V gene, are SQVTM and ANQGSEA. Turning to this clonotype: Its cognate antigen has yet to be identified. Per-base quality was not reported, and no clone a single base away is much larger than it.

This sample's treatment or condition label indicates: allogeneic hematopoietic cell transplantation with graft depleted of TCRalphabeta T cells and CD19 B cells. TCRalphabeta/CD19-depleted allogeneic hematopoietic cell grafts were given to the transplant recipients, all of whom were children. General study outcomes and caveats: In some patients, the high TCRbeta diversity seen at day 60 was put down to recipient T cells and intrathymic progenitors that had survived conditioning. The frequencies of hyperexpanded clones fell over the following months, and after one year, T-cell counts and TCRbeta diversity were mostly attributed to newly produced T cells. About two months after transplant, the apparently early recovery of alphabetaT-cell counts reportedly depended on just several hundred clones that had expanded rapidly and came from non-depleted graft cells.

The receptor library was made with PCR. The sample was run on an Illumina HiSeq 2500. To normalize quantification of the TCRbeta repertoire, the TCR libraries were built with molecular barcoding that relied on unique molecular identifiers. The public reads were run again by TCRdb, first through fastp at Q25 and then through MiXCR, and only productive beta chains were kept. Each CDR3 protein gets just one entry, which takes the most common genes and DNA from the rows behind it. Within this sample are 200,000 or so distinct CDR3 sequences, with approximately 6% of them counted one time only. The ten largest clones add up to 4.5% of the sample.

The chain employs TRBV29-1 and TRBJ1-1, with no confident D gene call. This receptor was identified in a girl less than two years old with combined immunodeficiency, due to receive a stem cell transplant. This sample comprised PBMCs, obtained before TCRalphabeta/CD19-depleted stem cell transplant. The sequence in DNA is TGCAGCGCAGAGAAAGCTTTCTTT. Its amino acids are CSAEKAFF. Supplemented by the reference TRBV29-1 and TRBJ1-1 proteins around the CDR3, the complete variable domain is SAVISQKPSRDICQRGTSLTIQCQVDSQVTMMFWYRQQPGQSLTLIATANQGSEATYESGFVIDKFPISRPNLTFSTLTVSNMSPEDSSIYLCSAEKAFFGQGTRLTVV.